This entry describes one T cell receptor beta chain. Its specificity is not known. J was trimmed by 6 bases and V by 6 bases; bases with no gene match: 15. CDR1 and CDR2 (germline): MNHNY, SVGAGI (reference sequence). This CDR3 spans 16 amino acids. Samples were taken several times over chemoradiotherapy. The entry originates in a study of chemoradiotherapy in HPV16-positive cancers. General study findings and limits: HPV-specific T cells were functionally defined from only two HPV16-positive patients. Candidate HPV-specific clones and E7-related TCR motifs grew in tumor during treatment. HPV-responsive T-cell expansion during chemoradiotherapy was linked to improved recurrence-free survival in HPV16-positive patients.

The repertoire was sequenced with immunoSEQ multiplex PCR; TCRdb's copy has only in-frame clones and lacks some. The sample lists 9,000 to 15,000 clones, under 80% occurring once. The sample was collected from a patient who underwent chemoradiotherapy. The chain combines TRBV6-6 with TRBJ2-5; 8 bases line up with TRBD2. The source of this sequence is a human donor with HPV-associated anogenital cancer. As DNA, the CDR3 is TGTGCCAGCAGCCCCCAGGTCGGGGGGGCCGTGAAGACCCAGTACTTC. Protein: CASSPQVGGAVKTQYF.